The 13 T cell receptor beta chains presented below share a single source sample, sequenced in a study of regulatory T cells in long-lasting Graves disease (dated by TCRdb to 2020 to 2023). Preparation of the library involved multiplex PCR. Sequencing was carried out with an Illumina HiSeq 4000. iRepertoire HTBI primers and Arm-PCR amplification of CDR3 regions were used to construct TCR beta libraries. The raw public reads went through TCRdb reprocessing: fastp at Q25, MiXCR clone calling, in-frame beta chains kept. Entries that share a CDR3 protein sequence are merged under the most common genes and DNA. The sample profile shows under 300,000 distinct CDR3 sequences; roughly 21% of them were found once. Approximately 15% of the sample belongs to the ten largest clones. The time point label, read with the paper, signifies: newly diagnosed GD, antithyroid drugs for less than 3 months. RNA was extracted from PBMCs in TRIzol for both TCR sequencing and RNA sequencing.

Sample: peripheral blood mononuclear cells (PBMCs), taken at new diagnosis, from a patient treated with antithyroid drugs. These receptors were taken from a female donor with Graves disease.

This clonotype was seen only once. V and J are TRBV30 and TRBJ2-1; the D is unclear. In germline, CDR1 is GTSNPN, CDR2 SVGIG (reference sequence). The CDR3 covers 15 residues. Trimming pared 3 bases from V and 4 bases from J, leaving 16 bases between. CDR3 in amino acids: CAWRIRNRQYNEQFF. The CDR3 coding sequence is TGTGCCTGGAGGATTCGGAATAGACAATACAATGAGCAGTTCTTC.

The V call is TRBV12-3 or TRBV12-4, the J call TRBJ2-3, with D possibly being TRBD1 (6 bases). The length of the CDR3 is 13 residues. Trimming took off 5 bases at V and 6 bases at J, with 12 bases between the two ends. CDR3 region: CASSPQGLDTQYF. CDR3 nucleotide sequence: TGTGCCAGCAGTCCCCAGGGGCTGGATACGCAGTATTTT.

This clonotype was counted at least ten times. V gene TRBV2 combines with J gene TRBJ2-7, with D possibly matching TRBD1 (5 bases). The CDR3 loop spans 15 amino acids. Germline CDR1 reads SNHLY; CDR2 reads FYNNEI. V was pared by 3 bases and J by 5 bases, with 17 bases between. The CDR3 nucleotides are TGTGCCAGCAGTGAGGGTGCTGTGGGGCTGAACGAGCAGTACTTC. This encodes CASSEGAVGLNEQYF.

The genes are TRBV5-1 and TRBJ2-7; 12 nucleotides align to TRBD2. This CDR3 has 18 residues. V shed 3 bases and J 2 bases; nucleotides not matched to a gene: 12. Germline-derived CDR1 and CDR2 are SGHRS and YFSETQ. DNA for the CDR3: TGCGCCAGCAGCTCCCGGACTAGCGGGACCAATCTTCCCTACGAGCAGTACTTC. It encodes CASSSRTSGTNLPYEQYF.

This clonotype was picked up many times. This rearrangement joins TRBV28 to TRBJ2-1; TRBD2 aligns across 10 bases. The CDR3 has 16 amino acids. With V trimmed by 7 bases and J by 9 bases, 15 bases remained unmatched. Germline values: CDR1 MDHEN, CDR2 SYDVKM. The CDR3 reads CASTTPQAGGLSEQFF. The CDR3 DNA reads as TGTGCCAGCACCACCCCCCAAGCGGGGGGGCTAAGTGAGCAGTTCTTC.

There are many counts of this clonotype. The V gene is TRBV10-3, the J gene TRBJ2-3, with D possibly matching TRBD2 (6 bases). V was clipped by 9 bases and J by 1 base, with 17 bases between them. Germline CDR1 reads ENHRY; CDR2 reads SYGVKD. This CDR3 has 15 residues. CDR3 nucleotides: TGTGCCATTGCACAAGTTCCGGGGGGCACAGATACGCAGTATTTT. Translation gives CAIAQVPGGTDTQYF.

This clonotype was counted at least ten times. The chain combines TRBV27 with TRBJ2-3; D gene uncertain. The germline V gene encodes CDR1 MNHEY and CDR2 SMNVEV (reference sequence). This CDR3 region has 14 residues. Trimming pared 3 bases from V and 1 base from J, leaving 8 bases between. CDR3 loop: CASSLTWGTDTQYF. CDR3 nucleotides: TGTGCCAGCAGTTTGACTTGGGGCACAGATACGCAGTATTTT.

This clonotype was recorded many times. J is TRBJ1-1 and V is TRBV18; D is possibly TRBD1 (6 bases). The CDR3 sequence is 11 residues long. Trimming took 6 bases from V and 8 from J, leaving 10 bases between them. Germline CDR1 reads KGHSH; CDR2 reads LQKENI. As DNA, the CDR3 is TGTGCCAGCTCTTCTGGACAGGAAGCTTTCTTT. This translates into CASSSGQEAFF.

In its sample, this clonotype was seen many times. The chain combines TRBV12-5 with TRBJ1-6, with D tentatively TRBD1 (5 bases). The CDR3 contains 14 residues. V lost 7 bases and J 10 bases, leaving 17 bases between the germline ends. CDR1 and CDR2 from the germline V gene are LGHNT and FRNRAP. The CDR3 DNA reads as TGTGCTAGTGCCCCAGGCGGGGGTGGCTCACCCCTCCACTTT. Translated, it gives CASAPGGGGSPLHF.

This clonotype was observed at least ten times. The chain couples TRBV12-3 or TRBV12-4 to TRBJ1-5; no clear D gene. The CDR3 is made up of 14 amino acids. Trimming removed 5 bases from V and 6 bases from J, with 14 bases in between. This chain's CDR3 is CASSTNAGRQPQHF. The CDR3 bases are TGTGCCAGCAGTACGAACGCAGGACGTCAGCCCCAGCATTTT.

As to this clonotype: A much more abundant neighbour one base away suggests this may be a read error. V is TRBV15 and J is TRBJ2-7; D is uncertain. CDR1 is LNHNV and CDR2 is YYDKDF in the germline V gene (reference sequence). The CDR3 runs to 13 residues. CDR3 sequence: CATSRDSASEQHF. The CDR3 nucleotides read TGTGCCACCAGCAGAGATTCAGCGTCCGAGCAGCACTTC.

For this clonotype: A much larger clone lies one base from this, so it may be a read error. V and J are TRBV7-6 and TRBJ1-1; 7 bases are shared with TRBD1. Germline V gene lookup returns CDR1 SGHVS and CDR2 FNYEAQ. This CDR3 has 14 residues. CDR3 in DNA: TGTGCCAGCAGCCAATCAGGGGGGAACACTGAAGCTCTCTTT. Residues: CASSQSGGNTEALF. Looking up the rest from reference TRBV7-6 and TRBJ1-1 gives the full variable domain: GAGVSQSPRYKVTKRGQDVALRCDPISGHVSLYWYRQALGQGPEFLTYFNYEAQQDKSGLPNDRFSAERPEGSISTLTIQRTEQRDSAMYRCASSQSGGNTEALFGQGTRLTVV.

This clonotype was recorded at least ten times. CDR3 sequence (DNA): TGTGCCAGCAGTTACCAGGGGCGAAGGACAGATACGCAGTATTTT. Its translation is CASSYQGRRTDTQYF. The chain uses TRBV6-2 or TRBV6-3 and TRBJ2-3; tentative D call: TRBD1 (6 bases). The CDR3 spans 15 residues. Germline loops: CDR1 MNHEY, CDR2 SVGEGT. The V and J ends lost 2 bases and 3 bases respectively, with 12 bases between them.